This T cell receptor beta chain was found in a study of cytomegalovirus exposure and HLA in healthy donors. Trimming removed 8 bases from V and 1 base from J; junction bases left unmatched: 5. Per germline, CDR1 MNHEY and CDR2 SVGAGI. The CDR3 contains 15 residues. Study results and caveats: Across donors, most TCRs were seen rarely, yet some public ones were widespread. With later analysis, a missense DCLRE1C variant became linked to TCR beta V- and J-gene trimming. TCR beta chains associated with HLA were, in a later analysis, more clonally expanded than equally common others.

Note on this clone: Antigen specificity is unknown.

The PCR ran on 60 Vbeta and 13 Jbeta primers. In the authors' workflow: Approximately 73 million unique TCR beta chains, 9 million to 14 million shared, were counted in a later analysis. The assay was immunoSEQ multiplex PCR, and TCRdb's table has in-frame clones only and misses some. V and J calls and clone size are those listed in that table; D and trimming were worked out from the DNA. The data show some 70,000 clones, and the top ten clones hold 6.5% to 8.5%. The specimen was PBMCs. The source is a female donor in good health and CMV-seropositive. The chain has TRBV6-5 and TRBJ2-1, with TRBD1 identical over 10 bases. CDR3: CASRKDRGSYNEQFF. CDR3 nucleotide sequence: TGTGCCAGCCGGAAGGACAGGGGGTCCTACAATGAGCAGTTCTTC.